This T cell receptor beta chain was documented in a study of blood T cell repertoires in COVID-19. The overall study: Collection of acute and convalescent COVID-19 samples took place in the United States, Italy and Spain. The analysed material was cDNA or gDNA that came from T cells, B-cell-depleted T cells, or PBMCs.

The CDR3 has 15 residues. Germline V lookup: CDR1 LGHNA, CDR2 YNFKEQ. V lost 6 bases, J lost 3 bases, and 3 bases stayed unmatched. Clones were read by immunoSEQ multiplex PCR, and TCRdb kept only the in-frame ones, dropping some. Among about 100,000 clones listed, approximately 86% were seen once. The sample consisted of peripheral blood. The TCR comes from a man at least 80 years old with acute or convalescent COVID-19. This chain joins TRBV4-2 and TRBJ1-3, with 12 bases lining up with TRBD1. CDR3 loop: CASSRDRGLGNTIYF. CDR3 sequence (DNA): TGTGCCAGCAGTCGGGACAGGGGGCTTGGAAACACCATATATTTT.